This T cell receptor beta chain was sequenced during a study of response to subunit inactivated influenza vaccine. Study results and limitations: It was suggested by the authors that few new T cells are recruited by each seasonal influenza vaccination.

The table lists this clonotype with a few counts. Antigen unknown. Each CDR3 protein is one row after TCRdb ran MiXCR on the RT-PCR reads. Altogether approximately 700,000 distinct CDR3 sequences are present, about a sixth being singletons, with the ten largest covering 11%. The germline V gene encodes CDR1 SGHNT and CDR2 YYREEE (reference sequence). This CDR3 is 14 amino acids long. V was clipped by 3 bases and J by 2 bases, with 12 bases between them. This TCR derives from a man in his fifties or sixties who received an inactivated influenza vaccine. The rearrangement uses TRBV5-4 and TRBJ2-7; no clear D gene. The source was PBMCs from blood, collected 11 to 12 days after vaccination. The CDR3 coding sequence is TGTGCCAGCAGCTGGGCCCTGAACCCCTACGAGCAGTACTTC. Protein sequence: CASSWALNPYEQYF. Looking up the rest from reference TRBV5-4 and TRBJ2-7 gives the full variable domain: ETGVTQSPTHLIKTRGQQVTLRCSSQSGHNTVSWYQQALGQGPQFIFQYYREEENGRGNFPPRFSGLQFPNYSSELNVNALELDDSALYLCASSWALNPYEQYFGPGTRLTVT.